These 24 T cell receptor beta chains came from one sample sequenced in a study of identifying expanded T cells in peripheral blood. Clones were sequenced by immunoSEQ multiplex PCR, and TCRdb holds only the in-frame ones, with some missing. The table lists roughly 96,000 clones, around 90% of them singletons. Sequenced input: blood. The receptors stem from a person between 18 and 70 years old in good health.

This clone was observed a few times. The chain couples TRBV20-1 to TRBJ2-7; D uncertain. The CDR3 has 11 amino acids. Trimming took 5 bases from V and 6 from J, leaving 11 bases between them. Germline loops: CDR1 DFQATT, CDR2 SNEGSKA (reference sequence). The CDR3 sequence: CSARGLGEQYF. DNA for the CDR3: TGCAGTGCTCGAGGTTTGGGCGAGCAGTACTTC.

In the case of this clone: The sample has other DNA sequences that encode this CDR3 too. The chain couples TRBV19 to TRBJ1-5; D remains unclear. Germline CDR1 reads LNHDA; CDR2 reads SQIVND (reference sequence). V lost 5 bases and J 4 bases, leaving 9 bases between the germline ends. This CDR3 is built from 13 residues. The CDR3 DNA sequence: TGTGCCAGTAGTTCAGAGCTTAATCAGCCCCAGCATTTT. This encodes CASSSELNQPQHF.

The V and J genes are TRBV6-1 and TRBJ2-1; 11 bases agree with TRBD2. V gave up 6 bases and J gave up 3 bases; unmatched junction bases: 4. CDR3 length equals 15 residues. The germline V gene has CDR1 MNHNS and CDR2 SASEGT. As DNA, the CDR3 is TGTGCCAGCAGCCAGGGACTAGCGGACTACAATGAGCAGTTCTTC. It is translated as CASSQGLADYNEQFF.

The genes are TRBV19 and TRBJ2-1; possibly TRBD1 for D (5 bases). The V gene's germline CDR1 is LNHDA and CDR2 SQIVND (reference sequence). This CDR3 has 13 amino acids. With 6 bases removed from V and 4 bases from J, the gap between germline ends came to 10 bases. The CDR3 protein is CASSKTEYNEQFF. The CDR3 nucleotides are TGTGCCAGTAGCAAGACAGAATACAATGAGCAGTTCTTC.

This rearrangement joins TRBV4-3 to TRBJ2-7; possible D gene TRBD2, 6 bases. Deletions cut 6 bases from V and 6 bases from J, with 12 bases between. The CDR3 contains 12 residues. Germline-derived CDR1 and CDR2 are LGHNA and YSLEER. The CDR3 region is CASRDRRGEQYF. As DNA, the CDR3 is TGCGCCAGCAGGGATAGGCGGGGCGAGCAGTACTTC.

This chain joins TRBV10-3 and TRBJ1-5, with D possibly being TRBD1 (6 bases). The CDR3 extends over 13 amino acids. With 8 bases removed from V and 4 bases from J, the gap between germline ends came to 12 bases. Looked up from germline, CDR1 is ENHRY and CDR2 is SYGVKD. Written as DNA, the CDR3 is TGTGCCATCCAGGACAGCCCGAATCAGCCCCAGCATTTT. Translated, it gives CAIQDSPNQPQHF.

This clone was observed a few times. V usage is TRBV2 and J usage is TRBJ1-1; unclear D gene. In germline, CDR1 is SNHLY, CDR2 FYNNEI. The CDR3 is 16 amino acids. V lost 6 bases, J lost 1 base, and 18 bases lay in between. The CDR3 loop reads CASRGSLYSPNTEAFF. The CDR3 bases are TGTGCCAGCAGGGGGTCCTTGTATTCGCCGAACACTGAAGCTTTCTTT. Based on the CDR3 plus reference TRBV2 and TRBJ1-1, the full variable domain is EPEVTQTPSHQVTQMGQEVILRCVPISNHLYFYWYRQILGQKVEFLVSFYNNEISEKSEIFDDQFSVERPDGSNFTLKIRSTKLEDSAMYFCASRGSLYSPNTEAFFGQGTRLTVV.

In DNA, the CDR3 is TGCAGCCCCTCCCCCGGGGCGGGGGAGACCCAGTACTTC. This gives the protein CSPSPGAGETQYF. The chain joins TRBV29-1 to TRBJ2-5; tentatively, D is TRBD2 (6 bases). Trimming left V 8 bases short and J 5 bases short, with 18 bases between. Germline V gene data show CDR1 as SQVTM and CDR2 as ANQGSEA. This CDR3 has 13 residues. Full variable domain (remainder filled in from reference TRBV29-1 and TRBJ2-5): SAVISQKPSRDICQRGTSLTIQCQVDSQVTMMFWYRQQPGQSLTLIATANQGSEATYESGFVIDKFPISRPNLTFSTLTVSNMSPEDSSIYLCSPSPGAGETQYFGPGTRLLVL.

The chain recombines TRBV18 with TRBJ1-2; 7 bases align to TRBD1. CDR3 length equals 16 residues. V was clipped by 1 base and J by 1 base; unmatched bases: 6. The germline V gene encodes CDR1 KGHSH and CDR2 LQKENI. Here the CDR3 reads CASSPRDSTYNYGYTF. The CDR3 DNA follows: TGTGCCAGCTCACCACGGGACAGTACTTATAACTATGGCTACACCTTC.

V is TRBV7-3 and J is TRBJ2-6, with D hard to call. V was cut by 0 bases and J by 4 bases, with 10 bases left in between. Germline loops: CDR1 SGHTA, CDR2 FQGTGA. This CDR3 spans 16 amino acids. CDR3 sequence (DNA): TGTGCCAGCAGCTTAACCCCGAGAGGCGGGGCCAACGTCCTGACTTTC. Protein product: CASSLTPRGGANVLTF.

This chain uses TRBV2 with TRBJ1-5; no firm D call. There are 13 residues in the CDR3. Germline CDR1 and CDR2: SNHLY and FYNNEI. Trimming removed 4 bases from V and 2 bases from J, with 6 bases in between. CDR3: CASSVGGNQPQHF. DNA for the CDR3: TGTGCCAGCAGTGTCGGGGGCAATCAGCCCCAGCATTTT.

The chain combines TRBV2 with TRBJ2-4; D remains ambiguous. This CDR3 region has 17 residues. The germline V and J ends were trimmed by 7 bases and 3 bases, with 22 bases remaining between them. Germline CDR1 SNHLY, CDR2 FYNNEI. CDR3 DNA: TGTGCCAGCACCGAGAGTATTAGGCTGGGGTACAAAAACATTCAGTACTTC. Amino acids: CASTESIRLGYKNIQYF.

As DNA, the CDR3 is TGTGCCAGCAGTTACCCCGGGACTAACGGCTACACCTTC. Protein: CASSYPGTNGYTF. The chain combines TRBV6-6 with TRBJ1-2; a weak D match, TRBD1 (5 bases). Germline V gene sequence: CDR1 MNHNY, CDR2 SVGAGI (reference sequence). This CDR3 is built from 13 residues. Between the trimmed V and J ends, which lost 2 bases and 8 bases, there was a span of 12 bases.

This clone came up once. V is TRBV27 and J is TRBJ2-4; 8 nucleotides align to TRBD2. The V and J ends lost 2 bases and 7 bases, in that order; junction bases with no gene match: 4. Looked up from germline, CDR1 is MNHEY and CDR2 is SMNVEV (reference sequence). The CDR3 runs to 14 residues. The CDR3 DNA reads as TGTGCCAGCAGTTTAGCGGGGGGCTGGAACATTCAGTACTTC. This codes for CASSLAGGWNIQYF.

The chain employs TRBV7-9 and TRBJ1-1; 9 positions agree with TRBD1. This CDR3 is built from 13 residues. From germline, CDR1 is SEHNR and CDR2 FQNEAQ (reference sequence). V lost 5 bases to trimming and J lost 8 bases; unmatched junction nucleotides: 6. The chain's CDR3 is CASSPRTGVEAFF. The CDR3 coding sequence is TGTGCCAGCAGCCCGCGGACAGGGGTGGAAGCTTTCTTT.

This chain connects TRBV5-1 to TRBJ1-1; TRBD1 matches at 8 bases. The germline V gene has CDR1 SGHRS and CDR2 YFSETQ. The CDR3 spans 14 residues. J lost 3 bases, V lost 2 bases, and 3 bases had no gene match. The CDR3 loop reads CASSFGQGDTEAFF. The CDR3 DNA is TGCGCCAGCAGCTTTGGACAGGGTGACACTGAAGCTTTCTTT. Based on the CDR3 plus reference TRBV5-1 and TRBJ1-1, the full variable domain is KAGVTQTPRYLIKTRGQQVTLSCSPISGHRSVSWYQQTPGQGLQFLFEYFSETQRNKGNFPGRFSGRQFSNSRSEMNVSTLELGDSALYLCASSFGQGDTEAFFGQGTRLTVV.

The V and J genes are TRBV2 and TRBJ1-6; TRBD1 matches at 7 bases. The CDR3 extends over 16 amino acids. Trimming cost V 6 bases and J 5 bases; bases outside gene matches: 10. The germline CDR1 and CDR2 sequences are SNHLY and FYNNEI. The CDR3 bases are TGTGCCAGCAGCCTTGACAGGGTACAGAATAATTCACCCCTCCACTTT. This codes for CASSLDRVQNNSPLHF.

The rearrangement uses TRBV19 and TRBJ1-2; 9 positions agree with TRBD1. Germline values: CDR1 LNHDA, CDR2 SQIVND (reference sequence). V lost 4 bases, J lost 5 bases, and 5 bases stayed unmatched. The CDR3 runs to 14 residues. Written as DNA, the CDR3 is TGTGCCAGTAGTACCTGGGACAGGGCTTATGGCTACACCTTC. Residues: CASSTWDRAYGYTF.

This chain connects TRBV5-1 to TRBJ2-7; D perhaps matches TRBD1 (5 bases). Germline assignment: CDR1 SGHRS and CDR2 YFSETQ. This CDR3 region has 14 residues. Trimming shortened V by 2 bases and J by 0 bases, and 9 bases separated the two germline ends. The CDR3 bases are TGCGCCAGCAGCTTTAGACAGAGCTCCTACGAGCAGTACTTC. Translation: CASSFRQSSYEQYF. Drawing the rest from reference TRBV5-1 and TRBJ2-7, the complete variable domain is KAGVTQTPRYLIKTRGQQVTLSCSPISGHRSVSWYQQTPGQGLQFLFEYFSETQRNKGNFPGRFSGRQFSNSRSEMNVSTLELGDSALYLCASSFRQSSYEQYFGPGTRLTVT.

This clone came up once. The CDR3 DNA follows: TGTGCCAGTAGTGGAACAAGCGGGGGGCTCCACAATGAGCAGTTCTTC. Translated, it gives CASSGTSGGLHNEQFF. The J gene is TRBJ2-1, the V gene TRBV19; 9 bases are a match to TRBD2. V was clipped by 5 bases and J by 5 bases; unmatched bases: 10. The germline V gene encodes CDR1 LNHDA and CDR2 SQIVND (reference sequence). This CDR3 has 16 residues.

The gene calls are TRBV6-1 and TRBJ1-2, with D possibly being TRBD1 (5 bases). Germline lookup yields CDR1 MNHNS and CDR2 SASEGT. Trimming removed 3 bases at V and 8 bases at J, with 16 bases between. The CDR3 runs to 14 residues. CDR3 bases: TGTGCCAGCAGTGATATCGATTATTGGGGGGGCTACACCTTC. As protein: CASSDIDYWGGYTF.

This chain uses TRBV25-1 with TRBJ1-2, with unresolved D. Germline-derived CDR1 and CDR2 are MGHDK and SYGVNS. The CDR3 is 11 amino acids. V shed 6 bases and J shed 4 bases, with 6 bases lying between them. The CDR3 DNA sequence: TGTGCCAGCAGCCCCGGCTATGGCTACACCTTC. Translation gives CASSPGYGYTF.

V usage is TRBV7-9 and J usage is TRBJ1-2, with 9 bases identical to TRBD1. The V segment lost 5 bases and the J segment 4 bases; nucleotides outside the gene matches: 11. The CDR3 length is 16 residues. The germline gives CDR1 SEHNR, CDR2 FQNEAQ (reference sequence). CDR3 nucleotide sequence: TGTGCCAGCAGCATTTTCAATAGGGACAGGGTCTATGGCTACACCTTC. Translating gives CASSIFNRDRVYGYTF.

The V gene is TRBV10-2, the J gene TRBJ1-2; a weak D match, TRBD1 (6 bases). The germline V gene has CDR1 WSHSY and CDR2 SAAADI. With 6 bases removed from V and 4 bases from J, the gap between germline ends came to 15 bases. CDR3 length: 14 residues. This CDR3 reads CASSPAGVSYGYTF. The CDR3 DNA sequence: TGCGCCAGCAGCCCCGCAGGGGTTAGCTATGGCTACACCTTC.